This T cell receptor beta chain derives from a study of glioma-infiltrating T cells. Study-level findings and limits: Very few CDR3 sequences were shared between tissue and blood.

Germline assignment: CDR1 SGHNT and CDR2 YYREEE (reference sequence). The CDR3 has 16 amino acids. In the case of this clonotype: The antigen remains unidentified. A read error is possible here, since a much larger clone lies one base away.

The iRepertoire nested amplicon-rescue multiplex PCR amplified TCR alpha and beta CDR3s from RNA. Input was roughly 100-450 ng of tissue mRNA or PBMC total RNA. TCRdb used MiXCR to reprocess the multiplex PCR reads, holding one entry per CDR3 protein. The repertoire holds over 100,000 distinct CDR3 sequences, 25% to 30% seen once, with around a third in the top ten. The receptor comes from a human donor with low-grade glioma or glioblastoma, undergoing nonglioma brain surgery, or in good health (not recorded which). The genes are TRBV5-4 and TRBJ1-3; D uncertain. The specimen sequenced was glioma tissue, nonneoplastic brain tissue, or PBMCs (not recorded which). The CDR3 loop is CASSLLDGLSGNAIYF. The CDR3 region has the DNA TGTGCCAGCAGCTTACTGGACGGCCTCTCTGGAAACGCCATATATTTT.